Sequencing of this TCR beta chain was carried out in a study of T cell changes during pregnancy in multiple sclerosis. Method: immunoSEQ multiplex PCR; TCRdb's copy keeps in-frame clones and lacks some. The sample records around 130,000 clones, 90% to 95% being singletons. The germline V gene has CDR1 MGHDK and CDR2 SYGVNS. With 5 bases clipped from V and 7 bases from J, the junction kept 7 bases outside the gene matches. CDR3 length: 14 amino acids. The sequences come from peripheral blood, collected before pregnancy. J is TRBJ2-1 and V is TRBV25-1; TRBD2 matches 8 bases. This clonotype was sampled from a female donor with multiple sclerosis, enrolled in a pregnancy study. CDR3 coding DNA: TGTGCCAGCAGTCCTCTCCAGCGGGGGAATGAGCAGTTCTTC. It codes for CASSPLQRGNEQFF.